Below, one T cell receptor (beta chain) is given with its context. Generated by immunoSEQ multiplex PCR, the TCRdb table keeps only in-frame clones and is missing some. The data show about 73,000 clones, 85% to 95% seen once. Germline V CDR1 and CDR2: MNHNS, SASEGT. This CDR3 has 15 amino acids. The germline V and J ends were trimmed by 2 bases and 6 bases, with 11 bases remaining between them. This record belongs to a study of T cell changes during pregnancy in multiple sclerosis. This chain links TRBV6-1 with TRBJ1-6; TRBD1 might be the D (6 bases). The TCR sequence derives from a female donor in good health, enrolled as a control in a pregnancy study. The specimen was peripheral blood, collected in the third trimester of pregnancy. The CDR3 loop is CASSELGQSNSPLHF. DNA for the CDR3: TGTGCCAGCAGTGAACTTGGACAGAGTAATTCACCCCTCCACTTT.